Shown below are 25 T cell receptor beta chains from a single sample sequenced in a study of blood T cell repertoires in COVID-19. Using immunoSEQ multiplex PCR, the repertoire was profiled, and TCRdb retains in-frame clones only, with some absent. This sample yields 300,000 to 450,000 clones, of which 85% are seen a single time; about 3.6% belongs to the top ten. The sequencing input was peripheral blood. The receptors originated from a young woman with acute or convalescent COVID-19.

The chain joins TRBV6-6 to TRBJ2-1; tentative D call: TRBD1 (6 bases). Between the trimmed V and J ends, which lost 5 bases and 0 bases, there was a span of 17 bases. CDR1 and CDR2 (germline): MNHNY, SVGAGI (reference sequence). This CDR3 region has 17 residues. The CDR3 reads CASSQGNHADSYNEQFF. The CDR3, as DNA: TGTGCCAGCAGTCAGGGGAATCATGCGGACTCCTACAATGAGCAGTTCTTC.

The rearrangement uses TRBV6-5 and TRBJ2-2; 8 bases fit TRBD1. The J segment lost 5 bases and the V segment lost 2 bases, leaving 7 bases of the junction unmatched. The CDR3 spans 16 residues. Germline CDR1 reads MNHEY; CDR2 reads SVGAGI. The CDR3 spells CASSYLRGRGTGELFF. The CDR3 nucleotides read TGTGCCAGCAGTTACCTCAGGGGGCGCGGGACCGGGGAGCTGTTTTTT.

The chain is built from TRBV7-2 and TRBJ2-3, with TRBD2 matching 9 bases. CDR1 SGHTA and CDR2 FQGNSA come from the germline V gene. The CDR3 runs 14 residues. Losses at the gene ends were 7 bases for V and 2 bases for J; bases not matched to a gene: 4. The CDR3 sequence: CASTSSGNTDTQYF. In nucleotides, the CDR3 is TGTGCCAGCACCTCTAGCGGGAACACAGATACGCAGTATTTT. Full variable domain (rest looked up from reference TRBV7-2 and TRBJ2-3): GAGVSQSPSNKVTEKGKDVELRCDPISGHTALYWYRQSLGQGLEFLIYFQGNSAPDKSGLPSDRFSAERTGGSVSTLTIQRTQQEDSAVYLCASTSSGNTDTQYFGPGTRLTVL.

The V call is TRBV9, the J call TRBJ2-1, with TRBD1 identical over 8 bases. CDR1 and CDR2 (germline): SGDLS, YYNGEE. CDR3 length: 15 residues. V lost 4 bases to trimming and J lost 5 bases; unmatched junction nucleotides: 8. This chain's CDR3 is CASSRHGTGHNEQFF. The CDR3 region has the DNA TGTGCCAGCAGCAGGCACGGGACAGGACACAATGAGCAGTTCTTC.

Here the CDR3 DNA reads TGTGCCAGCTCACCTACTGCGGCAGATACGCAGTATTTT. Amino acid sequence: CASSPTAADTQYF. The rearrangement joins TRBV18 to TRBJ2-3; D remains ambiguous. Germline V gene lookup returns CDR1 KGHSH and CDR2 LQKENI. The CDR3 loop spans 13 amino acids. V was trimmed by 3 bases and J by 4 bases, leaving 8 bases between them.

The chain recombines TRBV19 with TRBJ1-5; 7 bases align to TRBD1. The CDR3 is made up of 16 amino acids. CDR1 LNHDA and CDR2 SQIVND come from the germline V gene (reference sequence). V trimming: 6 bases; J trimming: 2 bases; junction bases outside the gene matches: 10. The CDR3 here is CASRTTEGTGNQPQHF. The DNA of the CDR3 is TGTGCCAGTAGAACAACTGAAGGGACAGGCAATCAGCCCCAGCATTTT.

The rearrangement links TRBV6-5 to TRBJ1-1, with D hard to call. The CDR3 extends over 12 amino acids. CDR1 is MNHEY, CDR2 SVGAGI, per germline. V was trimmed by 6 bases and J by 3 bases, leaving 8 bases between them. CDR3 residues: CASRETYTEAFF. The CDR3, as DNA: TGTGCCAGCAGAGAGACATACACTGAAGCTTTCTTT.

The gene calls are TRBV11-1 and TRBJ2-4; tentative D call: TRBD2 (5 bases). This CDR3 comprises 15 residues. CDR1 is SGHAT and CDR2 is FQDESV in the germline V gene (reference sequence). V was clipped by 3 bases and J by 0 bases, with 9 bases between them. The CDR3 loop is CASSLEAVAKNIQYF. In DNA form, the CDR3 reads TGTGCCAGCAGCTTGGAGGCGGTAGCCAAAAACATTCAGTACTTC. Filled out from reference TRBV11-1 and TRBJ2-4, the complete variable domain reads EAEVAQSPRYKITEKSQAVAFWCDPISGHATLYWYRQILGQGPELLVQFQDESVVDDSQLPKDRFSAERLKGVDSTLKIQPAELGDSAMYLCASSLEAVAKNIQYFGAGTRLSVL.

V usage is TRBV7-9 and J usage is TRBJ2-5; weak D call: TRBD2 (6 bases). Germline loops: CDR1 SEHNR, CDR2 FQNEAQ (reference sequence). There are 14 residues in the CDR3. The V and J ends lost 1 base and 4 bases respectively, with 10 bases between them. The CDR3 spells CASSLEVLAETQYF. CDR3 bases: TGTGCCAGCAGCTTAGAGGTACTAGCAGAGACCCAGTACTTC.

This clone has a single count. The V gene is TRBV5-1, the J gene TRBJ2-1; D gene unclear. V gave up 0 bases and J gave up 4 bases, with 8 bases separating them. In germline, CDR1 is SGHRS, CDR2 YFSETQ. The CDR3 covers 14 residues. Written as DNA, the CDR3 is TGCGCCAGCAGCTTGGGTCTAGAATACAATGAGCAGTTCTTC. Amino acid sequence: CASSLGLEYNEQFF.

The rearrangement uses TRBV15 and TRBJ1-5, with 8 bases aligning to TRBD1. V shed 5 bases and J 6 bases; nucleotides not matched to a gene: 6. This CDR3 has 14 amino acids. Per the germline V gene, CDR1 is LNHNV and CDR2 is YYDKDF (reference sequence). The CDR3 spells CATSFGQGSQPQHF. Here the CDR3 DNA reads TGTGCCACCAGCTTCGGACAGGGAAGTCAGCCCCAGCATTTT.

This clone was detected only once. The gene calls are TRBV3-1 (or the pseudogene TRBV3-2) and TRBJ2-5, with D possibly matching TRBD2 (5 bases). The V gene's germline CDR1 is LGHDT and CDR2 YNNKEL (reference sequence). This CDR3 has 14 amino acids. Trimming took off 0 bases at V and 3 bases at J, with 8 bases between the two ends. The CDR3 sequence: CASSQDSAEETQYF. The CDR3 DNA reads TGTGCCAGCAGCCAAGATTCAGCGGAAGAGACCCAGTACTTC.

The chain uses TRBV2 and TRBJ2-7, with 10 bases that match TRBD1. J gave up 5 bases and V 7 bases, and 5 bases lay outside the gene matches. Germline V gene sequence: CDR1 SNHLY, CDR2 FYNNEI. This CDR3 comprises 13 residues. The CDR3 DNA follows: TGTGCCAGCAATCGGGACAGGGGCGACGAGCAGTACTTC. As protein: CASNRDRGDEQYF.

The chain couples TRBV28 to TRBJ2-1; D is unresolved. The CDR3 has 15 residues. V was trimmed by 2 bases and J by 3 bases, leaving 11 bases between them. In germline, CDR1 is MDHEN, CDR2 SYDVKM. Here the CDR3 DNA reads TGTGCCAGCAGTTTAAACAGAGTCTTCTACAATGAGCAGTTCTTC. Residues: CASSLNRVFYNEQFF.

The chain employs TRBV27 and TRBJ1-1, with TRBD1 as a possible D gene (5 bases). The CDR3 loop spans 13 amino acids. Trimming took 4 bases from V and 3 from J, leaving 9 bases between them. Germline CDR1 and CDR2: MNHEY and SMNVEV (reference sequence). In nucleotides, the CDR3 is TGTGCCAGCAGTTCCTCAGGGTACACTGAAGCTTTCTTT. Translation: CASSSSGYTEAFF.

The chain links TRBV5-1 to TRBJ2-1, with TRBD2 identical over 7 bases. Germline CDR1 is SGHRS and CDR2 is YFSETQ. The CDR3 runs 15 residues. Losses at the gene ends were 7 bases for V and 4 bases for J; bases not matched to a gene: 11. The CDR3 loop is CASGVSLAAYNEQFF. The CDR3 coding sequence is TGCGCCAGCGGGGTAAGTCTAGCGGCATACAATGAGCAGTTCTTC.

This chain links TRBV2 with TRBJ1-4, with D possibly being TRBD1 (5 bases). Germline CDR1 and CDR2: SNHLY and FYNNEI. The length of the CDR3 is 13 residues. V was pared by 11 bases and J by 3 bases, with 13 bases between. CDR3 sequence (DNA): TGTGCCGGGGGAGGGTTGCCTAATGAAAAACTGTTTTTT. Translation gives CAGGGLPNEKLFF.

This clone came up once. The chain carries TRBV5-1 and TRBJ1-4, with 7 bases fitting TRBD1. The CDR3 loop spans 16 amino acids. CDR1 and CDR2 from the germline V gene are SGHRS and YFSETQ. J was trimmed by 8 bases and V by 3 bases; bases with no gene match: 13. This CDR3 is CASSSGQAVGGEKLFF. CDR3 nucleotides: TGCGCCAGCAGCTCAGGACAGGCCGTTGGGGGCGAAAAACTGTTTTTT. Full variable domain (outside the CDR3, taken from reference TRBV5-1 and TRBJ1-4): KAGVTQTPRYLIKTRGQQVTLSCSPISGHRSVSWYQQTPGQGLQFLFEYFSETQRNKGNFPGRFSGRQFSNSRSEMNVSTLELGDSALYLCASSSGQAVGGEKLFFGSGTQLSVL.

This rearrangement joins TRBV19 to TRBJ2-5, with D perhaps TRBD2 (6 bases). CDR1 is LNHDA and CDR2 is SQIVND in the germline V gene (reference sequence). The CDR3 is 17 amino acids. V lost 3 bases to trimming and J lost 3 bases, with 20 bases between them. This chain's CDR3 is CASSISTVRGDEETQYF. CDR3 in DNA: TGTGCCAGTAGTATTTCAACTGTACGCGGGGATGAAGAGACCCAGTACTTC.

The chain combines TRBV28 with TRBJ1-6; D gene uncertain. The CDR3 runs to 14 residues. V lost 5 bases to trimming and J lost 6 bases, with 11 bases between them. Germline-derived CDR1 and CDR2 are MDHEN and SYDVKM. The DNA for the CDR3 is TGTGCCAGCAGTGCTCCGGGGTTTAATTCACCCCTCCACTTT. Translating gives CASSAPGFNSPLHF.

The CDR3: CASSKLGSGYEQFF. In nucleotides, the CDR3 is TGTGCCAGCAGCAAATTAGGGTCGGGGTATGAGCAGTTCTTC. This chain uses TRBV21-1 with TRBJ2-1; TRBD2 was called by the table and not checked on the DNA. TRBV21-1 is labeled a pseudogene. The CDR3 has 14 residues.

The rearrangement uses TRBV12-5 and TRBJ2-3, with D possibly matching TRBD2 (6 bases). The CDR3 consists of 15 residues. The germline V and J ends were trimmed by 5 bases and 0 bases, with 12 bases remaining between them. Germline V CDR1 and CDR2: LGHNT, FRNRAP. This CDR3 reads CASGPVAESTDTQYF. CDR3 DNA sequence: TGTGCTAGTGGTCCCGTAGCGGAGAGCACAGATACGCAGTATTTT.

Only a few counts were recorded for this clone. The rearrangement joins TRBV6-1 to TRBJ1-1, with D possibly matching TRBD1 (6 bases). V shed 5 bases and J shed 0 bases, with 13 bases lying between them. The CDR3 has 15 amino acids. The V gene's germline CDR1 is MNHNS and CDR2 SASEGT. CDR3 sequence reads: CASSHRDRLNTEAFF. CDR3 bases: TGTGCCAGCAGTCACCGAGACAGGTTGAACACTGAAGCTTTCTTT.

The J gene is TRBJ1-1, the V gene TRBV6-5, with 7 bases lining up with TRBD1. CDR3 length: 15 residues. The ends lost 0 bases at V and 1 base at J; junction bases unmatched: 2. Looked up from germline, CDR1 is MNHEY and CDR2 is SVGAGI. The CDR3 protein is CASSYSRQGNTEAFF. In DNA form, the CDR3 reads TGTGCCAGCAGTTACTCGAGACAGGGGAACACTGAAGCTTTCTTT.

Regarding this clone: No DNA is shown, since the ends of the CDR3 on it are uncertain; the CDR3 is the one TCRdb lists. The chain employs TRBV5-1 and TRBJ2-3; no DNA check was done on the table's D call, TRBD2. The CDR3 is 17 residues long, counting both termini. The germline V gene encodes CDR1 SGHRS and CDR2 YFSETQ. CDR3 residues: CASSSSVSASGTDTQYF.